These 3 T cell receptor beta chains were sequenced from one sample in a study of blood T cell repertoires in COVID-19. Produced via immunoSEQ multiplex PCR; TCRdb's table is partial and in-frame only. The sample holds about 93,000 clones, 89% seen once. Sequencing used peripheral blood. These receptors came from a man over 45 with acute or convalescent COVID-19.

The V call is TRBV6-5, the J call TRBJ2-7; 10 bases fit TRBD1. Germline lookup yields CDR1 MNHEY and CDR2 SVGAGI. The CDR3 loop spans 13 amino acids. J was trimmed by 4 bases and V by 8 bases; bases with no gene match: 5. CDR3 coding DNA: TGTGCCAGCTCCGGGACAGGGGAGTACGAGCAGTACTTC. Translated, it gives CASSGTGEYEQYF.

This clone was found once. V gene TRBV4-1 combines with J gene TRBJ2-7; D is uncertain. The CDR3 totals 16 residues. Germline CDR1 MGHRA, CDR2 YSYEKL. V lost 3 bases and J lost 4, with 19 bases in between. Here the CDR3 reads CASSQEFLPSVYEQYF. The DNA for the CDR3 is TGCGCCAGCAGCCAGGAGTTCCTCCCCTCCGTTTACGAGCAGTACTTC.

V usage is TRBV6-6 and J usage is TRBJ1-5; maybe TRBD1 (6 bases). The germline CDR1 and CDR2 sequences are MNHNY and SVGAGI (reference sequence). Trimming removed 6 bases from V and 5 bases from J, with 14 bases in between. The CDR3 length is 14 residues. The CDR3 coding sequence is TGTGCCAGCAGCCCAGGGGATTCATATCAGCCCCAGCATTTT. Protein product: CASSPGDSYQPQHF.